Below, one TCR beta chain is given with its context. The record originates from a study of T-cell memory formation after mild COVID-19. Overall study: Largely, the TCR clusters proved donor specific.

The CDR3 is 11 amino acids. Trimming cost V 8 bases and J 8 bases, with 12 bases left between them. From germline, CDR1 is SGHTA and CDR2 FQGNSA. From the 5' RACE reads, TCRdb called clonotypes with MiXCR, one entry per CDR3 protein. The data show about 610,000 distinct CDR3 sequences, around a sixth seen once. The genes are TRBV7-2 and TRBJ1-2; D not resolved. The TCR was taken from an adult woman who had mild COVID-19 (a few samples of this study predate the infection). Cell type and time point are not known. Material for sequencing was PBMCs or a T cell subset sorted from them (not recorded which). CDR3 nucleotide sequence: TGTGCCAGCGGCCGGAGGATCGGCTACACCTTC. Translation: CASGRRIGYTF.